This is a list of T cell receptor beta chains from one sample in a study of cytomegalovirus exposure and HLA in healthy donors. Generated by immunoSEQ multiplex PCR, the TCRdb table keeps only in-frame clones and is missing some. The sample lists tens of thousands of clones; roughly 76% were seen once. The sequencing input was PBMCs. The source is a male donor in good health and CMV-seropositive. CDR3s include the opening cysteine and the closing phenylalanine or tryptophan. Each record gives: clone size, D gene, V gene, J gene, CDR3 protein, CDR3 DNA. D genes are given only for firm matches. The size of a clone is reported for some rows only, either as once, few or many, or as a class for expanded clones.

.	.	TRBV27	TRBJ2-7	CASSSNRGGKTNYEQYF	TGTGCCAGCAGTTCTAATAGGGGGGGGAAGACGAACTACGAGCAGTACTTC
few	TRBD1	TRBV5-8	TRBJ2-7	CASSLAGQDYSYEQYF	TGTGCCAGCAGCTTGGCCGGACAGGATTATTCCTACGAGCAGTACTTC
once	TRBD1	TRBV19	TRBJ2-7	CASSGRTGSYEQYF	TGTGCCAGTAGTGGACGGACAGGGAGCTACGAGCAGTACTTC
.	.	TRBV4-3	TRBJ1-3	CASSQDKYSGNTIYF	TGCGCCAGCAGCCAAGATAAATACTCTGGAAACACCATATATTTT
.	TRBD2	TRBV13	TRBJ2-5	CASSLKPARLGLAEQETQYF	TGTGCCAGCAGCTTAAAGCCCGCTCGCTTGGGACTAGCGGAACAAGAGACCCAGTACTTC
.	.	TRBV11-2	TRBJ1-4	CASSYTGTNEKLFF	TGTGCCAGCAGCTACACCGGGACAAATGAAAAACTGTTTTTT
.	TRBD2	TRBV12-5	TRBJ2-1	CASGLGGGAYNEQFF	TGTGCTAGTGGTTTGGGCGGGGGGGCCTACAATGAGCAGTTCTTC
.	.	TRBV30	TRBJ1-2	CAWNRRGGYTF	TGTGCCTGGAACCGGAGGGGTGGCTACACCTTC
.	.	TRBV10-1	TRBJ2-3	CASSESGRGTHTQYF	TGCGCCAGCAGTGAGTCTGGCAGGGGCACCCATACGCAGTATTTT
.	.	TRBV2	TRBJ2-7	CASSWAHLGYEQYF	TGTGCCAGCAGTTGGGCCCACTTGGGCTACGAGCAGTACTTC
.	.	TRBV19	TRBJ2-3	CASSIGGAEADTQYF	TGTGCCAGTAGTATAGGGGGCGCCGAGGCAGATACGCAGTATTTT
once	TRBD2	TRBV5-4	TRBJ2-1	CASSRPGAGGGNEQFF	TGTGCCAGCAGCCGCCCGGGGGCGGGAGGAGGTAATGAGCAGTTCTTC
.	TRBD2	TRBV5-1	TRBJ2-7	CASSDVSGGALQYF	TGCGCCAGCAGCGATGTTAGCGGGGGGGCCCTCCAGTACTTC
.	.	TRBV7-9	TRBJ2-1	CASSPQGWQNNEQFF	TGTGCCAGCAGTCCTCAGGGGTGGCAAAACAATGAGCAGTTCTTC
.	TRBD2	TRBV27	TRBJ2-7	CASSRLAIVYEQYF	TGTGCCAGCAGTCGACTAGCGATTGTCTACGAGCAGTACTTC
.	.	TRBV21-1	TRBJ2-7	CAREEGAYEQYF	TGTGCCAGAGAAGAGGGAGCCTACGAGCAGTACTTC
.	TRBD1	TRBV7-8	TRBJ2-7	CASTAGQGLHEQYF	TGTGCCAGCACCGCGGGACAGGGGTTACACGAGCAGTACTTC